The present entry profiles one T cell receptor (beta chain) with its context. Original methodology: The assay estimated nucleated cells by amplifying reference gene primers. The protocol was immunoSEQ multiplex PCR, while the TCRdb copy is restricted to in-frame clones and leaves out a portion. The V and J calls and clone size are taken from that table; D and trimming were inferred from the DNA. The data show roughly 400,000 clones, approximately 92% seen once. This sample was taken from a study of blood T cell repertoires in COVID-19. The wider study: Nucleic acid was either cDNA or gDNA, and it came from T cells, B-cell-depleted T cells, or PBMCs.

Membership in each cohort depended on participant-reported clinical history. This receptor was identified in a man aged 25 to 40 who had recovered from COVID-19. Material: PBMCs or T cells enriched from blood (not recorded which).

For the CDR3, the DNA is TGTGCCAGCAGTCCCAGGCGGGAAACAGATACGCAGTATTTT. Translation gives CASSPRRETDTQYF. J is TRBJ2-3 and V is TRBV28; tentative D call: TRBD2 (6 bases). Germline loops: CDR1 MDHEN, CDR2 SYDVKM. CDR3 length: 14 amino acids. V shed 5 bases and J shed 3 bases, with 12 bases lying between them.